This paragraph reports one T cell receptor (beta chain). Its target is unknown. The source of the sample is a study of shared clonotypes between healthy human individuals. Study results and limitations: The expectation was that sequencing depth would affect clonotype sharing among donors.

The protocol was immunoSEQ multiplex PCR, while the TCRdb copy is restricted to in-frame clones and leaves out a portion. The data contain some 700,000 clones, 90% of them singletons. V was pared by 6 bases and J by 5 bases, with 3 bases of the junction left unmatched. This CDR3 is 13 amino acids long. The germline gives CDR1 MNHNS, CDR2 SASEGT. The receptor was derived from a man in his late teens or twenties in good health. Some clones in this sample may be carry-over from other donors' samples. Material for sequencing was memory CD8+ T cells from PBMCs. Indicated subset: CD45RO+ cells pooled with CCR7-negative TemRA cells. The V call is TRBV6-1, the J call TRBJ2-1; 8 positions match TRBD2. CDR3 DNA sequence: TGTGCCAGCAGGCTAGCGGGCAACAATGAGCAGTTCTTC. Translating gives CASRLAGNNEQFF.